These 25 T cell receptor beta chains originate from one sample sequenced in a study of graft-versus-host responses after intestinal transplantation. Here immunoSEQ multiplex PCR was the method, and the copy in TCRdb shows in-frame clones only, minus some. The repertoire holds 15,000 or so clones, with around 94% as singletons. This specimen was PBMCs, taken 9 days after transplant. These receptors were obtained from a human patient who received an intestinal transplant, so some T cells may come from the graft donor.

The gene calls are TRBV19 and TRBJ2-4, with TRBD2 as a possible D gene (5 bases). There are 16 residues in the CDR3. Trimming stripped 7 bases from V and 2 bases from J, with 18 bases between. Germline CDR1 LNHDA, CDR2 SQIVND (reference sequence). The CDR3 here is CASTLTGGSPKNIQYF. As DNA, the CDR3 is TGTGCCAGTACCCTAACGGGTGGGAGTCCCAAAAACATTCAGTACTTC.

The chain has TRBV27 and TRBJ2-1, with a tentative D call TRBD2 (7 bases). CDR1 is MNHEY and CDR2 is SMNVEV in the germline V gene (reference sequence). V was shortened by 8 bases and J by 9 bases, with 20 bases between the two germline ends. There are 14 residues in the CDR3. This CDR3 is CASGWAGLGGEQFF. The CDR3 DNA follows: TGTGCCAGCGGCTGGGCAGGACTAGGGGGTGAGCAGTTCTTC.

This rearrangement joins TRBV10-1 to TRBJ2-5; D not certain. Germline values: CDR1 WNHNN, CDR2 SYGVQD (reference sequence). The length of the CDR3 is 15 residues. Trimming pared 0 bases from V and 5 bases from J, leaving 13 bases between. The CDR3 sequence: CASSESAMNWETQYF. For the CDR3, the DNA is TGCGCCAGCAGTGAGTCGGCAATGAATTGGGAGACCCAGTACTTC.

This chain uses TRBV7-9 with TRBJ1-2; D gene uncertain. The CDR3 loop spans 13 amino acids. Germline V gene sequence: CDR1 SEHNR, CDR2 FQNEAQ (reference sequence). The ends were cut back, 4 bases at V and 6 bases at J, with 12 bases in the middle. Here the CDR3 reads CASSSPSPDGYTF. Here the CDR3 DNA reads TGTGCCAGCAGCTCCCCCAGTCCAGATGGCTACACCTTC. Variable domain in full (rest from reference TRBV7-9 and TRBJ1-2): DTGVSQNPRHKITKRGQNVTFRCDPISEHNRLYWYRQTLGQGPEFLTYFQNEAQLEKSRLLSDRFSAERPKGSFSTLEIQRTEQGDSAMYLCASSSPSPDGYTFGSGTRLTVV.

V is TRBV15 and J is TRBJ2-1; tentatively, D is TRBD1 (5 bases). The CDR3 is made up of 17 amino acids. Germline-derived CDR1 and CDR2 are LNHNV and YYDKDF (reference sequence). V lost 3 bases and J 3 bases, leaving 18 bases between the germline ends. The CDR3: CATSRDTLGLGYNEQFF. The CDR3 bases are TGTGCCACCAGCAGGGACACATTAGGGTTAGGCTACAATGAGCAGTTCTTC.

This sequence joins TRBV9 and TRBJ2-1; 7 bases agree with TRBD1. Germline V lookup: CDR1 SGDLS, CDR2 YYNGEE. This CDR3 is 15 amino acids long. J was trimmed by 8 bases and V by 1 base; bases with no gene match: 9. The CDR3 nucleotides are TGTGCCAGCAGCGTAATAAACAGGGGCAGGGATGAGCAGTTCTTC. Protein: CASSVINRGRDEQFF.

The chain joins TRBV19 to TRBJ2-7; 12 bases match TRBD2. CDR3 length equals 17 residues. The trim removed 0 bases at V and 2 bases at J, leaving 5 bases unmatched. Germline V gene sequence: CDR1 LNHDA, CDR2 SQIVND (reference sequence). CDR3 in DNA: TGTGCCAGTAGTATAGATCGAGCTAGCGGGGGGGCCTACGAGCAGTACTTC. As protein: CASSIDRASGGAYEQYF.

The chain is built from TRBV18 and TRBJ1-5, with TRBD1 as a possible D gene (5 bases). The CDR3 has 13 amino acids. Germline values: CDR1 KGHSH, CDR2 LQKENI. V lost 5 bases and J 2 bases, leaving 7 bases between the germline ends. This CDR3 is CASSEQGNQPQHF. The CDR3 DNA sequence: TGTGCCAGCTCAGAACAGGGCAATCAGCCCCAGCATTTT.

V gene TRBV27 combines with J gene TRBJ2-7; D is perhaps TRBD2 (6 bases). Germline CDR1 and CDR2: MNHEY and SMNVEV (reference sequence). V dropped 0 bases and J dropped 0 bases, with 12 bases sitting between them. The CDR3 runs to 16 residues. The CDR3 here is CASSLSTGDLSYEQYF. CDR3 sequence (DNA): TGTGCCAGCAGTTTATCGACGGGAGACCTCTCCTACGAGCAGTACTTC.

J is TRBJ2-7 and V is TRBV5-6; D may match TRBD1 or TRBD2 (5 bases each). This CDR3 spans 13 amino acids. Trimming removed 8 bases from V and 2 bases from J, with 14 bases in between. Looked up from germline, CDR1 is SGHDT and CDR2 is YYEEEE. The CDR3 loop is CASTEGPAYEQYF. The CDR3 DNA reads as TGTGCCAGTACTGAGGGACCCGCCTACGAGCAGTACTTC.

The V and J genes are TRBV27 and TRBJ2-1, with 7 bases aligning to TRBD2. J lost 6 bases, V lost 2 bases, and 1 base had no gene match. From germline, CDR1 is MNHEY and CDR2 SMNVEV (reference sequence). The CDR3 is 13 residues long. DNA of the CDR3: TGTGCCAGCAGTTTAGCGGGAGTCAATGAGCAGTTCTTC. As protein: CASSLAGVNEQFF.

In its sample, this clone was seen once. The V and J genes are TRBV27 and TRBJ2-7; perhaps D is TRBD1 or TRBD2 (5 bases each). V was shortened by 8 bases and J by 2 bases, with 16 bases between the two germline ends. The CDR3 length is 14 residues. Germline CDR1 is MNHEY and CDR2 is SMNVEV (reference sequence). In DNA, the CDR3 is TGTGCCAGCGGGGCCTGGGACGGAACCTACGAGCAGTACTTC. Translating it yields CASGAWDGTYEQYF.

J is TRBJ1-1 and V is TRBV9, with D tentatively TRBD1 (5 bases). CDR1 is SGDLS, CDR2 YYNGEE, per germline. This CDR3 is 13 amino acids long. The V and J ends lost 0 bases and 3 bases respectively, with 6 bases between them. As DNA, the CDR3 is TGTGCCAGCAGCGTAGGCAGGGACACTGAAGCTTTCTTT. It is translated as CASSVGRDTEAFF. Variable domain in full (rest from reference TRBV9 and TRBJ1-1): DSGVTQTPKHLITATGQRVTLRCSPRSGDLSVYWYQQSLDQGLQFLIQYYNGEERAKGNILERFSAQQFPDLHSELNLSSLELGDSALYFCASSVGRDTEAFFGQGTRLTVV.

The chain employs TRBV2 and TRBJ2-5; 13 bases are a match to TRBD2. This CDR3 is 17 amino acids long. Germline V gives CDR1 SNHLY, CDR2 FYNNEI. V lost 6 bases to trimming and J lost 3 bases; unmatched junction nucleotides: 10. The CDR3 DNA is TGTGCCAGCAGATTATATATACTAGCGGGAGGGAAAGAGACCCAGTACTTC. It codes for CASRLYILAGGKETQYF. The full variable domain, completed using reference TRBV2 and TRBJ2-5, is EPEVTQTPSHQVTQMGQEVILRCVPISNHLYFYWYRQILGQKVEFLVSFYNNEISEKSEIFDDQFSVERPDGSNFTLKIRSTKLEDSAMYFCASRLYILAGGKETQYFGPGTRLLVL.

This clone has a single count. V is TRBV5-6 and J is TRBJ2-7; 12 bases agree with TRBD2. CDR3 length: 16 amino acids. Germline CDR1 is SGHDT and CDR2 is YYEEEE. The junction had 3 bases not matched to a gene; V was cut back by 1 base and J by 1 base. The CDR3 sequence is CASSLWLAGGSYEQYF. As DNA, the CDR3 is TGTGCCAGCAGCTTGTGGCTAGCGGGAGGGTCCTACGAGCAGTACTTC. Complete variable domain (other parts from reference TRBV5-6 and TRBJ2-7): DAGVTQSPTHLIKTRGQQVTLRCSPKSGHDTVSWYQQALGQGPQFIFQYYEEEERQRGNFPDRFSGHQFPNYSSELNVNALLLGDSALYLCASSLWLAGGSYEQYFGPGTRLTVT.

The chain recombines TRBV2 with TRBJ2-3, with a tentative D call TRBD2 (6 bases). V dropped 2 bases and J dropped 14 bases, with 14 bases sitting between them. Germline assignment: CDR1 SNHLY and CDR2 FYNNEI. The CDR3 totals 12 residues. CDR3 region: CASSETVQEGYF. In DNA, the CDR3 is TGTGCCAGCAGTGAAACGGTCCAGGAGGGGTATTTT. Filled out from reference TRBV2 and TRBJ2-3, the complete variable domain reads EPEVTQTPSHQVTQMGQEVILRCVPISNHLYFYWYRQILGQKVEFLVSFYNNEISEKSEIFDDQFSVERPDGSNFTLKIRSTKLEDSAMYFCASSETVQEGYFGPGTRLTVL.

CDR3 sequence: CASSQGLGSGGPRSLGQFF. In nucleotides, the CDR3 is TGCGCCAGCAGCCAAGGTTTAGGTAGCGGGGGGCCCCGATCTCTCGGGCAGTTCTTC. V and J are TRBV4-1 and TRBJ2-1, with TRBD2 matching 10 bases. This CDR3 contains 19 residues. V dropped 1 base and J dropped 12; count of bases not matched to a gene: 21. In germline, CDR1 is MGHRA, CDR2 YSYEKL.

The chain links TRBV9 to TRBJ2-4; 8 nucleotides align to TRBD2. The germline V gene has CDR1 SGDLS and CDR2 YYNGEE. The CDR3 consists of 15 residues. Trimming took 2 bases from V and 13 from J; bases not matched to a gene: 14. Here the CDR3 DNA reads TGTGCCAGCAGCGTGTACGGGAGGGCCGATCAACCACAGTACTTC. It codes for CASSVYGRADQPQYF.

V gene TRBV4-1 combines with J gene TRBJ2-1; D not resolved. In germline, CDR1 is MGHRA, CDR2 YSYEKL. The CDR3 loop spans 14 amino acids. Trimming took 1 base from V and 5 from J, leaving 9 bases between them. CDR3 bases: TGCGCCAGCAGCCAAGGTACGGTGGACAATGAGCAGTTCTTC. Protein sequence: CASSQGTVDNEQFF.

This chain links TRBV11-2 with TRBJ2-5; 8 bases fit TRBD1. The germline CDR1 and CDR2 sequences are SGHAT and FQNNGV. This CDR3 has 14 amino acids. The ends lost 4 bases at V and 5 bases at J; junction bases unmatched: 6. This chain's CDR3 is CASSYPDRVETQYF. The CDR3 DNA sequence: TGTGCCAGCAGCTACCCGGACAGGGTCGAGACCCAGTACTTC.

This chain uses TRBV10-2 with TRBJ2-1, with 9 bases identical to TRBD2. J lost 8 bases, V lost 4 bases, and 12 bases had no gene match. This CDR3 is built from 16 residues. Germline V gives CDR1 WSHSY, CDR2 SAAADI. CDR3 nucleotide sequence: TGCGCCAGCAGTGTCCCCACTAGCGGGCTCTTCGATGAGCAGTTCTTC. It encodes CASSVPTSGLFDEQFF.

CDR3 sequence (DNA): TGTGCCAGCAGTGATTGGCTGAACACTGAAGCTTTCTTT. It yields the protein CASSDWLNTEAFF. This sequence joins TRBV2 and TRBJ1-1; D is unresolved. The CDR3 runs to 13 residues. Trimming took 3 bases from V and 0 from J, leaving 5 bases between them. CDR1 SNHLY and CDR2 FYNNEI come from the germline V gene.

J is TRBJ2-1 and V is TRBV18; 10 bases line up with TRBD2. The CDR3 consists of 16 residues. The V gene's germline CDR1 is KGHSH and CDR2 LQKENI. With V trimmed by 3 bases and J by 9 bases, 11 bases remained unmatched. The CDR3 coding sequence is TGTGCCAGCTCACCGCTCGGAGCGGGAGGGCGTGTTGAGCAGTTCTTC. Protein product: CASSPLGAGGRVEQFF. The whole variable domain, filled in from reference TRBV18 and TRBJ2-1, reads NAGVMQNPRHLVRRRGQEARLRCSPMKGHSHVYWYRQLPEEGLKFMVYLQKENIIDESGMPKERFSAEFPKEGPSILRIQQVVRGDSAAYFCASSPLGAGGRVEQFFGPGTRLTVL.

V usage is TRBV30 and J usage is TRBJ2-7; 7 bases align to TRBD1. V lost 4 bases, J lost 0 bases, and 9 bases stayed unmatched. Germline CDR1 and CDR2: GTSNPN and SVGIG (reference sequence). The CDR3 sequence is 15 residues long. CDR3: CAWNFGQASSYEQYF. In DNA, the CDR3 is TGTGCCTGGAACTTCGGACAGGCTAGCTCCTACGAGCAGTACTTC.

The chain couples TRBV27 to TRBJ2-7; 7 bases align to TRBD1. This CDR3 is 14 amino acids long. V lost 3 bases to trimming and J lost 5 bases; unmatched junction nucleotides: 7. Germline values: CDR1 MNHEY, CDR2 SMNVEV (reference sequence). The CDR3 region has the DNA TGTGCCAGCAGTTTTGAACAGGGGCGGGACGAGCAGTACTTC. This encodes CASSFEQGRDEQYF.